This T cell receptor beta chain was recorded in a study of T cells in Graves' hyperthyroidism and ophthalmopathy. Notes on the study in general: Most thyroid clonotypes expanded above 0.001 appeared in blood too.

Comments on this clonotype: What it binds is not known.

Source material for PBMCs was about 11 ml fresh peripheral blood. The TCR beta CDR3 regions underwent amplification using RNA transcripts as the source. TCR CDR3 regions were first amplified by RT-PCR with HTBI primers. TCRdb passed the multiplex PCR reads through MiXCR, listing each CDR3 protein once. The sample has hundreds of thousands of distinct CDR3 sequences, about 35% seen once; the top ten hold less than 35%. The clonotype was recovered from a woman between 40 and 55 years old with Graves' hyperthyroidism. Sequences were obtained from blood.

CDR3: CATSRDLAGGDTGELFF. The CDR3 DNA reads as TGTGCCACCAGCAGAGATCTAGCGGGAGGGGACACCGGGGAGCTGTTTTTT. This sequence joins TRBV15 and TRBJ2-2, with 12 bases fitting TRBD2. The CDR3 is 17 amino acids. Germline CDR1 reads LNHNV; CDR2 reads YYDKDF (reference sequence). V shed 0 bases and J 3 bases; nucleotides not matched to a gene: 2.